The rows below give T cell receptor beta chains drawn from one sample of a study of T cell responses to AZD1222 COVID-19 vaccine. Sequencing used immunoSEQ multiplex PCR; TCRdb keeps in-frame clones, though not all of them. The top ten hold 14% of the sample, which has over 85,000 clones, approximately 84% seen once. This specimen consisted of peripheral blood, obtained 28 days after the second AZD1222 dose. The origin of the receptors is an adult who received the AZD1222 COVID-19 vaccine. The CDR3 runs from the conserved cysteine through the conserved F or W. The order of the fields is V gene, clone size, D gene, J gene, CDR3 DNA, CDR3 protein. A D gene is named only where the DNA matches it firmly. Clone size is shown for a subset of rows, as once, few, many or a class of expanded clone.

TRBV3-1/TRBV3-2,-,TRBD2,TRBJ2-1,TGTGCCAGCAGCCTCTACTCCGGGGGGAATTACAATGAGCAGTTCTTC,CASSLYSGGNYNEQFF
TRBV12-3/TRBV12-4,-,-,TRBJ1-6,TGTGCCAGCAGTTTTCGGGAGCCTTCACCCCTCCACTTT,CASSFREPSPLHF
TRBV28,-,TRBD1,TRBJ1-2,TGTGCCAGCTGCGGGACAGGGGATCGCTATGGCTACACCTTC,CASCGTGDRYGYTF
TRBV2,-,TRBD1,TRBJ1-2,TGTGCCAGCAGGGGTCCGACAGGGCCCTATGGCTACACCTTC,CASRGPTGPYGYTF
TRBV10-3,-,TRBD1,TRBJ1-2,TGTGCCATCAGTCCCGGGACAGGGAGAGGGTATGGCTACACCTTC,CAISPGTGRGYGYTF
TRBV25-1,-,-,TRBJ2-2,TGTGCCAGCAGTGGAGGGAACACCGGGGAGCTGTTTTTT,CASSGGNTGELFF
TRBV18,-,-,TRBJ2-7,TGTGCCAGCTCACCGAGTAGGGGAACCTACGAGCAGTACTTC,CASSPSRGTYEQYF
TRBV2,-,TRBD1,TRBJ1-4,TGTGCCAGCAGTGGATCAGGGGGTAGTGAAAAACTGTTTTTT,CASSGSGGSEKLFF
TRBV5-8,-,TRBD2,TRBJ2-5,TGTGCCAGCAGCCCCGACGGGACTAGCGGGGCCCAAGAGACCCAGTACTTC,CASSPDGTSGAQETQYF
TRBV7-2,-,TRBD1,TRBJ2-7,TGTGCCAGCAGCTTAAGAGGACAGGGGGTTCCCTACGAGCAGTACTTC,CASSLRGQGVPYEQYF
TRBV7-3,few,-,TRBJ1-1,TGTGCCAGCAGCTCCTCGGCTGGGCGGAACACTGAAGCTTTCTTT,CASSSSAGRNTEAFF
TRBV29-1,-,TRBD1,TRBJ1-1,TGCAGCGTTCAAGGACAGGGGAATACTGAAGCTTTCTTT,CSVQGQGNTEAFF
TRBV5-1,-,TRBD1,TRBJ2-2,TGCGCCAGCAGCTTGGCCCGGGGACAGGCCCCCACCGGGGAGCTGTTTTTT,CASSLARGQAPTGELFF
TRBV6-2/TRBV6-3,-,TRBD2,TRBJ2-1,TGTGCCAGCAGTTACTCTCGGCTGTCTAGCGGGAGGACGGACAATGAGCAGTTCTTC,CASSYSRLSSGRTDNEQFF
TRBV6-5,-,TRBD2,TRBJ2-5,TGTGCCAGCAGAGGCGGGGGGGCTTTAGAGACCCAGTACTTC,CASRGGGALETQYF
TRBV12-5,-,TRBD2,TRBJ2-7,TGTGCTAGTGGTTTGGTATTGGGGGATTGGACTAGCAGTTACGAGCAGTACTTC,CASGLVLGDWTSSYEQYF
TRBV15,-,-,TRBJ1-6,TGTGCCACCAGCAGAAGGAGAGGGAGATCCTATAATTCACCCCTCCACTTT,CATSRRRGRSYNSPLHF
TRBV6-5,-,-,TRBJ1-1,TGTGCCAGCAGAGAGAACACTGAAGCTTTCTTT,CASRENTEAFF
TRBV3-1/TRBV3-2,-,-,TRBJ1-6,TGTGCCAGCAGCCAAGAGCTCGGATCGGTCTCACCCCTCCACTTT,CASSQELGSVSPLHF
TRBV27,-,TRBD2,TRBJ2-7,TGTGCCAGCAGTTTAAGTAGCGGGGCCAGCGAGCAGTACTTC,CASSLSSGASEQYF
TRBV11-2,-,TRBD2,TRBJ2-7,TGTGCCAGCAGCTTACGAGCGGGAGAATTCTACGAGCAGTACTTC,CASSLRAGEFYEQYF
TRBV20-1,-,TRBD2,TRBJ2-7,TGCAGTGCTAGTGATGGCCTAGCGGGGGGCGAGCAGTACTTC,CSASDGLAGGEQYF
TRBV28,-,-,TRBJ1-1,TGTGCCAGCAGCTTATATGGTGCATCAGGGGAAGCTTTCTTT,CASSLYGASGEAFF
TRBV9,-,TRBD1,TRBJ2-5,TGTGCCAGCAGCGTAGAGGGACAGGGGGCTGAGACCCAGTACTTC,CASSVEGQGAETQYF
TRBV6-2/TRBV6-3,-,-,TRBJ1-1,TGTGCCAGCAGTTACGAATCGGGACGGCGGCGGGTCTTTAGTTCCACTGAAGCTTTCTTT,CASSYESGRRRVFSSTEAFF
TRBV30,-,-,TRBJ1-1,TGTGCCTGGTTGGAGAGGACAGACACTGAAGCTTTCTTT,CAWLERTDTEAFF
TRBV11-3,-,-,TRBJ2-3,TGTGCCAGCAGCTCTCGGGATTTCACAGATACGCAGTATTTT,CASSSRDFTDTQYF
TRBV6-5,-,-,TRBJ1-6,TGTGCCAGCAGTCCCACGGGGCTGAATTCACCCCTCCACTTT,CASSPTGLNSPLHF
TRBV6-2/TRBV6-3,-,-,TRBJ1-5,TGTGCCAGCAGTTTTCTAGGGGAGGAGGTGACCCAGCATTTT,CASSFLGEEVTQHF
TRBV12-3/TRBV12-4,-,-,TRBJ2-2,TGTGCCAGCAGTTTAGGGGGAGGCGGGGAGCTGTTTTTT,CASSLGGGGELFF
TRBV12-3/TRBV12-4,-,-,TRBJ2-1,TGTGCCAGCACCAACGGGTGGGGCGCGTTCTTC,CASTNGWGAFF
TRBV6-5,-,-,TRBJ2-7,TGTGCCAGCAGTTACGGGGCGGGACCTTCGAGGGAGCAGTACTTC,CASSYGAGPSREQYF
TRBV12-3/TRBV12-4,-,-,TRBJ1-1,TGTGCCAGCAGTCCACAGGGTAGGGCTGAAGCTTTCTTT,CASSPQGRAEAFF
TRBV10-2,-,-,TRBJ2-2,TGCGCCAGCAGCGCCGGACGGCCCAACACCGGGGAGCTGTTTTTT,CASSAGRPNTGELFF
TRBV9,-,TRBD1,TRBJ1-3,TGTGCCAGCAGCCCCCGGACAGGGTCTATGGGCGGAAACACCATATATTTT,CASSPRTGSMGGNTIYF
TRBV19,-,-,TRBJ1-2,TGTGCCAGTACCCAGGATCGCAACTATGGCTACACCTTC,CASTQDRNYGYTF
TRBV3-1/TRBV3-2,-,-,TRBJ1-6,TGTGCCAGCAGCCAAAGGGGGGCTAGTTCACCCCTCCACTTT,CASSQRGASSPLHF
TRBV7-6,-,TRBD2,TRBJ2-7,TGTGCCAGCAGCGCCACTAGCGGGTCGTCCTACGAGCAGTACTTC,CASSATSGSSYEQYF
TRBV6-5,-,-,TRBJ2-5,TGTGCCAGCCGACCGGGAATAAAAGAGACCCAGTACTTC,CASRPGIKETQYF
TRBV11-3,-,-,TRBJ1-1,TGTGCCAGCAGCCTAGGGGTGAACACTGAAGCTTTCTTT,CASSLGVNTEAFF
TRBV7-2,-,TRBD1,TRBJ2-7,TGTGCCAGCAGCCTCAGCCCCGGACAGGTTGTACGGCAGTACTTC,CASSLSPGQVVRQYF
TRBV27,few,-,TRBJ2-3,TGTGCCAGCAGGACCTCGGGACGCACAGATACGCAGTATTTT,CASRTSGRTDTQYF
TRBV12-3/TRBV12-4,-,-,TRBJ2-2,TGTGCCAGCACCTCCACGATTATCGGGGAGCTGTTTTTT,CASTSTIIGELFF
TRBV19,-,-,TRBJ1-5,TGTGCCAGTAGTTCCATAGGGAGCAATCAGCCCCAGCATTTT,CASSSIGSNQPQHF
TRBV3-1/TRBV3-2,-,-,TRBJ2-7,TGTGCCAGCAGCCACCAAAGGGCCACAGTTTCCTACGAGCAGTACTTC,CASSHQRATVSYEQYF
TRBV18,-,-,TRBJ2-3,TGTGCCAGCTCACCTCCTGGGAGTTCAGATACGCAGTATTTT,CASSPPGSSDTQYF
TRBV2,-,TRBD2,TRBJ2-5,TGTGCCAGCAAGTGGCGGGAGGGAGGAGAGACCCAGTACTTC,CASKWREGGETQYF
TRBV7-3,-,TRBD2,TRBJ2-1,TGTGCCAGCAGCTTAGGGACTAGCGGGTCTACCAATGAGCAGTTCTTC,CASSLGTSGSTNEQFF
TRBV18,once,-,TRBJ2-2,TGTGCCAGCTCACCAGTCTCGGGCACCGGGGAGCTGTTTTTT,CASSPVSGTGELFF
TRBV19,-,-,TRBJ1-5,TGTGCCAGTAGTATTTTAATGTTTGTGGGGGCGGGGAGCAATCAGCCCCAGCATTTT,CASSILMFVGAGSNQPQHF
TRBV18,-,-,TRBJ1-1,TGTGCCAGCTCACCTGGTCAGAACACTGAAGCTTTCTTT,CASSPGQNTEAFF
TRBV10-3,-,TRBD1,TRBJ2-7,TGTGCCATCAGTGAGCCCCGGGACAGAGAATCCTACGAGCAGTACTTC,CAISEPRDRESYEQYF
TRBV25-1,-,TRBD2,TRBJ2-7,TGTGCCAGCACGACTAGCGGGAGGGGCAATCTCTACGAGCAGTACTTC,CASTTSGRGNLYEQYF
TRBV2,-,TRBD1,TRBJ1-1,TGTGCCAGTCTCCCGGGACAGGCCTACACTGAAGCTTTCTTT,CASLPGQAYTEAFF
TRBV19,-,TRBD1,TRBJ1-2,TGTGCCAGTAGCTCCACGGGGACAGTCTATGGCTACACCTTC,CASSSTGTVYGYTF
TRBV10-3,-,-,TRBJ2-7,TGTGCCATTAGGCCTTTCTCGGGGGGCGGTCAAAACGAGCAGTACTTC,CAIRPFSGGGQNEQYF
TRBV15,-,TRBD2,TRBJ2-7,TGTGCCACCAGCAGAGAGGTTTCGGGCGGGGGGGCCTACCGACGCGCCTACGAGCAGTACTTC,CATSREVSGGGAYRRAYEQYF
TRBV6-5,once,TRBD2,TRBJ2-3,TGTGCCAGCAGACCTATTAGCGGGGGGGCAGATACGCAGTATTTT,CASRPISGGADTQYF